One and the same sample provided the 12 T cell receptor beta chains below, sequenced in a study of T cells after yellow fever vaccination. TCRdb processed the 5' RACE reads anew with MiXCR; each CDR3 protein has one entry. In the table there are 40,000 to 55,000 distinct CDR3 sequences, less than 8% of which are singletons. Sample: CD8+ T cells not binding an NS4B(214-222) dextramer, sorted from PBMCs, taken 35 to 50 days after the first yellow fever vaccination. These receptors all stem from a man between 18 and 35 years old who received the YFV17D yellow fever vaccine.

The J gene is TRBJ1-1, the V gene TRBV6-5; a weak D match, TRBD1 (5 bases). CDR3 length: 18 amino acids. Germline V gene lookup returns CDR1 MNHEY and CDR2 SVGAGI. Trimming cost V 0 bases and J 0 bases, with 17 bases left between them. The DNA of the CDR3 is TGTGCCAGCAGTTACTCGATATATCAGGGAAACATGAACACTGAAGCTTTCTTT. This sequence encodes CASSYSIYQGNMNTEAFF.

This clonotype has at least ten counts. The CDR3 protein is CASSLASIPDEQFF. CDR3 nucleotides: TGTGCCAGCAGCTTAGCGTCCATACCCGATGAGCAGTTCTTC. This chain joins TRBV13 and TRBJ2-1, with D hard to call. V dropped 1 base and J dropped 8 bases, with 12 bases sitting between them. CDR3 length: 14 amino acids. The germline CDR1 and CDR2 sequences are PRHDT and FYEKMQ (reference sequence).

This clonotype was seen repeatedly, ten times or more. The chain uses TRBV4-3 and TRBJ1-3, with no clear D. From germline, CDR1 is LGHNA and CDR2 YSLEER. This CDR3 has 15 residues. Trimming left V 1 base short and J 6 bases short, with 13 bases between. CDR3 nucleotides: TGCGCCAGCAGCCAAGTGTACACGGCCCTAAACACCATATATTTT. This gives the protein CASSQVYTALNTIYF.

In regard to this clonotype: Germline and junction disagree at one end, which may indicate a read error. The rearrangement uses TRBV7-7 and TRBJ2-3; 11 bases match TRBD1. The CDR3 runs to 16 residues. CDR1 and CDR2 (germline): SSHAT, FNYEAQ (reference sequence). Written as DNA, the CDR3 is TGTGCTAGCAGCTTACTCGGGACAGGGGGGCCAGATACGCAGTATTTT. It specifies CASSLLGTGGPDTQYF.

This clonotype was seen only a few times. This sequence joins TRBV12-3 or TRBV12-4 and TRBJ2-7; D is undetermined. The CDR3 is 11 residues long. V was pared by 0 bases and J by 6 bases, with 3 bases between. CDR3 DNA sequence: TGTGCCAGCAGTTTAGCTTCCGAGCAGTACTTC. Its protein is CASSLASEQYF.

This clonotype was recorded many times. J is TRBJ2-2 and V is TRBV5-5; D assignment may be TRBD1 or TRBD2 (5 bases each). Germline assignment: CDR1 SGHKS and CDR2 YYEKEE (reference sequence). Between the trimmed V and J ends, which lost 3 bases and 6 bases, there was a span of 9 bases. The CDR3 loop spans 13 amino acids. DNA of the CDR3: TGTGCCAGCAGCTCTTGGGGACCCGGGGAGCTGTTTTTT. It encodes CASSSWGPGELFF.

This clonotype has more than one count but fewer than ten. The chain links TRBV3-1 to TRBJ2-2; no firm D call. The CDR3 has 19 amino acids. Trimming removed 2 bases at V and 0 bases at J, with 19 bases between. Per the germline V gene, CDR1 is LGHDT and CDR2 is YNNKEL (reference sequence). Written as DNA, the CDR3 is TGTGCCAGCAGCCAAACTCCCCCGGGTCATAACTCGAACACCGGGGAGCTGTTTTTT. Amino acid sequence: CASSQTPPGHNSNTGELFF.

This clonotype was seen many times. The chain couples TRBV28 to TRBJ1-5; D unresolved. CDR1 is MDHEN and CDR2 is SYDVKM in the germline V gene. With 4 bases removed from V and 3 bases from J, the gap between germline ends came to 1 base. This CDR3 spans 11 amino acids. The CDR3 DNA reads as TGTGCCAGCAGTTACAATCAGCCCCAGCATTTT. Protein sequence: CASSYNQPQHF.

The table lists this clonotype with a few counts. The CDR3 DNA reads TGTGCCAGCAGCTCACCAGGAGGCGGGGGATACACAGATACGCAGTATTTT. It specifies CASSSPGGGGYTDTQYF. The J gene is TRBJ2-3, the V gene TRBV3-1, with 7 bases matching TRBD2. The CDR3 has 17 residues. Germline V gives CDR1 LGHDT, CDR2 YNNKEL (reference sequence). V gave up 5 bases and J gave up 2 bases; unmatched junction bases: 13.

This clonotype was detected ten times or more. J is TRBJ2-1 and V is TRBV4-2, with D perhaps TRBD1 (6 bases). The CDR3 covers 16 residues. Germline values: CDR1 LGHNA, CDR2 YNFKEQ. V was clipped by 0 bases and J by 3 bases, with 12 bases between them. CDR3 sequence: CASSQDPGVFYNEQFF. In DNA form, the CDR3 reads TGTGCCAGCAGCCAAGATCCAGGGGTCTTCTACAATGAGCAGTTCTTC.

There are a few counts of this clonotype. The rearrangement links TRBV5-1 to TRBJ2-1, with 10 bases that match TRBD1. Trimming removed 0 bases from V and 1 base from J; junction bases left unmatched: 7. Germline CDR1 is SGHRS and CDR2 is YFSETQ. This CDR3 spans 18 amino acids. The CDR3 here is CASSLARDRGWSYNEQFF. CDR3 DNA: TGCGCCAGCAGCTTGGCCCGGGACAGGGGATGGTCCTACAATGAGCAGTTCTTC.

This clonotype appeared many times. The CDR3 here is CASSLHDTGELFF. The CDR3 DNA is TGTGCCAGCAGCCTTCATGACACCGGGGAGCTGTTTTTT. This sequence joins TRBV27 and TRBJ2-2; D is undetermined. CDR1 MNHEY and CDR2 SMNVEV come from the germline V gene (reference sequence). CDR3 length: 13 residues. Between the trimmed V and J ends, which lost 6 bases and 3 bases, there was a span of 8 bases.